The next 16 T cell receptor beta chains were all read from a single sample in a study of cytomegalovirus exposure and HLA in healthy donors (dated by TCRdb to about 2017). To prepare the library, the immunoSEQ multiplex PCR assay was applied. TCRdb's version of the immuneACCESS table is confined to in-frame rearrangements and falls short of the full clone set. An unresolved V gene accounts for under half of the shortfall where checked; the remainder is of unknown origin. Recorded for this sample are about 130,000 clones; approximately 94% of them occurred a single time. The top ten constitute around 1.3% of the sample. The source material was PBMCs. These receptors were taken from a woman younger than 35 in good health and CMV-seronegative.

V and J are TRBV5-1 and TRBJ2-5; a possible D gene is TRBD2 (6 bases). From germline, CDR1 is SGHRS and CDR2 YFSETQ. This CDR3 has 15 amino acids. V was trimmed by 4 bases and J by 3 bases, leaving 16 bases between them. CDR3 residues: CASSPRWRGEETQYF. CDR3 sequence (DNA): TGCGCCAGCAGCCCCCGTTGGCGGGGAGAAGAGACCCAGTACTTC. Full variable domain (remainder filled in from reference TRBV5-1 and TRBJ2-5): KAGVTQTPRYLIKTRGQQVTLSCSPISGHRSVSWYQQTPGQGLQFLFEYFSETQRNKGNFPGRFSGRQFSNSRSEMNVSTLELGDSALYLCASSPRWRGEETQYFGPGTRLLVL.

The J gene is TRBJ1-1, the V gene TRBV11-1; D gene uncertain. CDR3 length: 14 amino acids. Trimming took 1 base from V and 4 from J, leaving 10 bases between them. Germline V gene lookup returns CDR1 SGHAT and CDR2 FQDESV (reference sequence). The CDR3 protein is CASSLVLSGTEAFF. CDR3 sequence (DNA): TGTGCCAGCAGCTTAGTACTATCGGGCACTGAAGCTTTCTTT. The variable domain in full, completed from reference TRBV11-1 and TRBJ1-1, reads EAEVAQSPRYKITEKSQAVAFWCDPISGHATLYWYRQILGQGPELLVQFQDESVVDDSQLPKDRFSAERLKGVDSTLKIQPAELGDSAMYLCASSLVLSGTEAFFGQGTRLTVV.

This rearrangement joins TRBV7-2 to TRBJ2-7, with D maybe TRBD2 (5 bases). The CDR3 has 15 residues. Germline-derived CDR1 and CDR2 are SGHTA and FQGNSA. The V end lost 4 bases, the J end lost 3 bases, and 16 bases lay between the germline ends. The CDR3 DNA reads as TGTGCCAGCAGCTCCGGGGTCCACGAGGGCTACGAGCAGTACTTC. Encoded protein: CASSSGVHEGYEQYF.

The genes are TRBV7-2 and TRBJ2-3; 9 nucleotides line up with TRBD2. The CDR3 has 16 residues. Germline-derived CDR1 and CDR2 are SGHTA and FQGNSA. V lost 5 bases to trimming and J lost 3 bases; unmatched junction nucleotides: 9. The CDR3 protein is CASSTGRGGPTDTQYF. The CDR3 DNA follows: TGTGCCAGCAGCACTGGGCGGGGGGGGCCGACAGATACGCAGTATTTT.

The DNA for the CDR3 is TGTGCCAGCAGCCCTCCGGGGACACCTTCCTACGAGCAGTACTTC. Residues: CASSPPGTPSYEQYF. The rearrangement joins TRBV9 to TRBJ2-7, with a tentative D call TRBD1 (6 bases). CDR1 SGDLS and CDR2 YYNGEE come from the germline V gene. This CDR3 is built from 15 residues. Trimming pared 4 bases from V and 1 base from J, leaving 15 bases between.

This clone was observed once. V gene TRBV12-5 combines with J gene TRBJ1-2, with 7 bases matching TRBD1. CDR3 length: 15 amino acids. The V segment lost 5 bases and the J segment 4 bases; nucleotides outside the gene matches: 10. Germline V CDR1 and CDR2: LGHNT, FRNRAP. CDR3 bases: TGTGCTAGTGGTCCCCGGGACAGCCCGTCCTATGGCTACACCTTC. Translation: CASGPRDSPSYGYTF.

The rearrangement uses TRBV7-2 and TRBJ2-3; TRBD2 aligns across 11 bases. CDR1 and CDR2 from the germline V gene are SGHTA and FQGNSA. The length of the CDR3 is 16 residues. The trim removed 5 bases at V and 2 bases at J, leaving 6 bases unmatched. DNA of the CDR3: TGTGCCAGCAGCCCCCGACTAGCGGGGTACACAGATACGCAGTATTTT. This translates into CASSPRLAGYTDTQYF.

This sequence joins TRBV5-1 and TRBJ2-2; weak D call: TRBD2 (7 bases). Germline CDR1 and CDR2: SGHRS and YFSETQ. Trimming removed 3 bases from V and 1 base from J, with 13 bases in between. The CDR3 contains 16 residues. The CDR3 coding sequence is TGCGCCAGCAGCTCGGGGGCTAGCGGGAACACCGGGGAGCTGTTTTTT. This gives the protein CASSSGASGNTGELFF. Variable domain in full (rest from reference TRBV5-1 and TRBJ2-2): KAGVTQTPRYLIKTRGQQVTLSCSPISGHRSVSWYQQTPGQGLQFLFEYFSETQRNKGNFPGRFSGRQFSNSRSEMNVSTLELGDSALYLCASSSGASGNTGELFFGEGSRLTVL.

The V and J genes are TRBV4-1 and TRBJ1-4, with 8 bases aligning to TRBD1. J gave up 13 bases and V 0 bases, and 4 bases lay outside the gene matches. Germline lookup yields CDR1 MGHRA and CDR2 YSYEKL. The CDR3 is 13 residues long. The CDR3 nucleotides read TGCGCCAGCAGCCAAGATCGCGGACAGGGACTGTTTTTT. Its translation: CASSQDRGQGLFF.

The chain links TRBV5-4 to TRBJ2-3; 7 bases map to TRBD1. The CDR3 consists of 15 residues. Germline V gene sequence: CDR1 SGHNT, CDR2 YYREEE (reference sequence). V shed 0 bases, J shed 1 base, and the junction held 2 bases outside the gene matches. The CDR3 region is CASSLVGGGTDTQYF. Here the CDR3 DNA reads TGTGCCAGCAGCTTGGTAGGGGGCGGCACAGATACGCAGTATTTT.

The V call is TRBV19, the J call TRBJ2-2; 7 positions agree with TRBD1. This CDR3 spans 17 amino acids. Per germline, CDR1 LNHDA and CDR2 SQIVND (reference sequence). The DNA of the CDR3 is TGTGCTACGAGAGAGGACAGGATAATCGCGAACACCGGGGAGCTGTTTTTT. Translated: CATREDRIIANTGELFF.

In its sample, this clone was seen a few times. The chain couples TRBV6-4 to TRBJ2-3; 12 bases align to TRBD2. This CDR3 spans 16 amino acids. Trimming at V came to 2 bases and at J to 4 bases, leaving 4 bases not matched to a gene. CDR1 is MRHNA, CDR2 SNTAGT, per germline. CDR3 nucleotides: TGTGCCAGCAGTGACCGGCTAGCGGGAGGGCCAGATACGCAGTATTTT. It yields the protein CASSDRLAGGPDTQYF.

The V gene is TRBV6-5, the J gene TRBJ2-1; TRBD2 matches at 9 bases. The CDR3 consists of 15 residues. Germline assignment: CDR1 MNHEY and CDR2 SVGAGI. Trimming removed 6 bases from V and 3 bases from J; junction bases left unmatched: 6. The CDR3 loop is CASRLGLALYNEQFF. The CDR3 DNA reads TGTGCCAGCAGATTAGGACTAGCGCTCTACAATGAGCAGTTCTTC.

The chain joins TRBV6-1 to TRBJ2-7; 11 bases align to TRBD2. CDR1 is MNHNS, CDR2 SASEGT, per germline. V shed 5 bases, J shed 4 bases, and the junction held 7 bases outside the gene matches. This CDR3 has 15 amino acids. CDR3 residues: CASSTGTSGSYEQYF. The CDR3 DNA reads TGTGCCAGCAGTACCGGGACTAGCGGTTCTTACGAGCAGTACTTC.

In nucleotides, the CDR3 is TGTGCCAGCAGCCCCATGGGCCTGCATGAGCAGTTCTTC. This gives the protein CASSPMGLHEQFF. The J gene is TRBJ2-1, the V gene TRBV11-1; no firm D call. Germline V gives CDR1 SGHAT, CDR2 FQDESV (reference sequence). CDR3 length: 13 residues. V was clipped by 5 bases and J by 8 bases, with 13 bases between them.

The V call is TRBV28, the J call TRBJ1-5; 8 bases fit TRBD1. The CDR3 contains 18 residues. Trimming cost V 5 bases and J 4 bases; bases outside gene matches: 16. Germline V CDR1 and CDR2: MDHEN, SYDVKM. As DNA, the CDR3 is TGTGCCAGCAGTCCCCGCGCATTCCGACAGGGGACGAATCAGCCCCAGCATTTT. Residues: CASSPRAFRQGTNQPQHF.